Presented here are 4 T cell receptor beta chains from one specimen sequenced in a study of regulatory T cells in long-lasting Graves disease. Regarding time point: newly diagnosed GD, antithyroid drugs for less than 3 months. The TCR library was made from RNA that had been extracted from PBMCs in TRIzol. HTBI primers from iRepertoire and Arm-PCR of CDR3 regions yielded the TCR beta libraries. Each CDR3 protein is one row after TCRdb ran MiXCR on the multiplex PCR reads. The repertoire holds about 360,000 distinct CDR3 sequences, 16% seen once, with around 21% in the top ten. This sample also belongs to another study, concerning T cells in Graves' hyperthyroidism and ophthalmopathy.

The source material was peripheral blood mononuclear cells (PBMCs), sampled at new diagnosis, from a patient treated with antithyroid drugs. The receptors come from a woman under 30 with Graves disease.

The chain uses TRBV20-1 and TRBJ1-3; no reliable D call. V shed 0 bases and J shed 6 bases, with 12 bases lying between them. Germline-derived CDR1 and CDR2 are DFQATT and SNEGSKA (reference sequence). The CDR3 covers 14 residues. The CDR3 protein is CSARDPADPNTIYF. The DNA for the CDR3 is TGCAGTGCTAGAGATCCCGCAGATCCAAACACCATATATTTT.

Many counts were recorded for this clonotype. The chain couples TRBV2 to TRBJ1-2; D may be TRBD1 (6 bases). The CDR3 loop spans 14 amino acids. Germline V gene data show CDR1 as SNHLY and CDR2 as FYNNEI. V lost 6 bases and J lost 2, with 13 bases in between. CDR3 protein: CASRHREGNYGYTF. CDR3 DNA: TGTGCCAGCAGGCACAGGGAGGGGAACTATGGCTACACCTTC.

This clonotype was counted at least ten times. This chain connects TRBV2 to TRBJ2-7; the D gene is possibly TRBD2 (5 bases). V lost 6 bases and J 6 bases, leaving 15 bases between the germline ends. The CDR3 totals 13 residues. Germline assignment: CDR1 SNHLY and CDR2 FYNNEI. The CDR3 sequence is CASSQNRGTEQYF. CDR3 in DNA: TGTGCCAGCAGCCAAAACCGGGGAACCGAGCAGTACTTC.

The chain is built from TRBV27 and TRBJ2-5, with 7 bases lining up with TRBD1. V shed 6 bases, J shed 2 bases, and the junction held 3 bases outside the gene matches. The germline V gene has CDR1 MNHEY and CDR2 SMNVEV (reference sequence). There are 13 residues in the CDR3. The CDR3 DNA sequence: TGTGCCAGCAGCACCAGGGGGCAAGAGACCCAGTACTTC. Protein sequence: CASSTRGQETQYF.